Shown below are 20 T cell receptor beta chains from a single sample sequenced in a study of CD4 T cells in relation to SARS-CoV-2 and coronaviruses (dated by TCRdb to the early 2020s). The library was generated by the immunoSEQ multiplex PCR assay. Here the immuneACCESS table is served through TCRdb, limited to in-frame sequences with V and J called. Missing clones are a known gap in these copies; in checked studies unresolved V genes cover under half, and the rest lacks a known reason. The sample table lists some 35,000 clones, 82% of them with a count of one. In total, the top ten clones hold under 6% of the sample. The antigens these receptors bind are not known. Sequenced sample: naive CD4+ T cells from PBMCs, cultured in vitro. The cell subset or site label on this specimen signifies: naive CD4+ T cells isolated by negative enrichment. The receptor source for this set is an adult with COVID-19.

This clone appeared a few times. Here the CDR3 reads CASSQDLRDEQYF. For the CDR3, the DNA is TGTGCCAGCAGCCAAGATCTAAGAGACGAGCAGTACTTC. The chain has TRBV14 and TRBJ2-7; D uncertain. V was trimmed by 0 bases and J by 5 bases, leaving 8 bases between them. Germline assignment: CDR1 SGHDN and CDR2 FVKESK. The CDR3 has 13 residues.

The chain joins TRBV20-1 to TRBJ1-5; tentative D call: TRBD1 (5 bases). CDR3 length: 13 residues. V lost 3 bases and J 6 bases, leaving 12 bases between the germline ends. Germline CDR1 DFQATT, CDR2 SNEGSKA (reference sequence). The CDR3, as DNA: TGCAGTGCTAGTAAAGGGGTTGGTCAGCCCCAGCATTTT. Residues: CSASKGVGQPQHF.

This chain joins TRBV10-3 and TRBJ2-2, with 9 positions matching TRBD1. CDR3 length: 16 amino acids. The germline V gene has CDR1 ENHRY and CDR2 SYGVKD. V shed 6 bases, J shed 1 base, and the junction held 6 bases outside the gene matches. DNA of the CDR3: TGTGCCATCAGCAACACAGGGGGCTGGAACACCGGGGAGCTGTTTTTT. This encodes CAISNTGGWNTGELFF.

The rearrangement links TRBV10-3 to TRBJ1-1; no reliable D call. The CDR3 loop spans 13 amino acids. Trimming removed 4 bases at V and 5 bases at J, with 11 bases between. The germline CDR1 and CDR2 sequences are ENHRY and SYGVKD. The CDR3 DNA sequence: TGTGCCATCAGTGGGGGTGATCGGACTGAAGCTTTCTTT. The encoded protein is CAISGGDRTEAFF.

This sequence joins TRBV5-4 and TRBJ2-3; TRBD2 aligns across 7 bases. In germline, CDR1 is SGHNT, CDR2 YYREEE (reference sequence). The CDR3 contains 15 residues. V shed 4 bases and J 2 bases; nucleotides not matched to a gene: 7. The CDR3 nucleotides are TGTGCCAGCAGCCGCCCTAGCGGCTCCACAGATACGCAGTATTTT. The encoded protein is CASSRPSGSTDTQYF.

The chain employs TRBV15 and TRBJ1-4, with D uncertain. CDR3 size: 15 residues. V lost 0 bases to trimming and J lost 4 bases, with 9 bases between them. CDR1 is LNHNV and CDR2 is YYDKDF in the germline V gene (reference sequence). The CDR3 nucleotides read TGTGCCACCAGCAGAGATCGGCAGAATAATGAAAAACTGTTTTTT. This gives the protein CATSRDRQNNEKLFF.

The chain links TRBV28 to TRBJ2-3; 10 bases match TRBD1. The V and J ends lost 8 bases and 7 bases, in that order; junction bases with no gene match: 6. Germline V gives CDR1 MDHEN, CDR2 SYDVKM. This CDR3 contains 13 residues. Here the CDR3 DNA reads TGTGCCAGCGGGCTGGACAGGGGGTATACGCAGTATTTT. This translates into CASGLDRGYTQYF.

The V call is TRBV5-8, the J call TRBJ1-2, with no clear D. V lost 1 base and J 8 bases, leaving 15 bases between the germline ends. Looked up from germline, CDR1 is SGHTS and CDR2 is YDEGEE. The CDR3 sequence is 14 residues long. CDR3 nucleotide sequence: TGTGCCAGCAGCTTGTTCACGGGCAAGGAAGGCTACACCTTC. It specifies CASSLFTGKEGYTF.

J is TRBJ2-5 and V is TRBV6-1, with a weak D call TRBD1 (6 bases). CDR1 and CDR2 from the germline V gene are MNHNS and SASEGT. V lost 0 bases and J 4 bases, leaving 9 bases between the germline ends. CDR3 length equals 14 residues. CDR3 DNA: TGTGCCAGCAGTGAAGCGGGACACGGAGAGACCCAGTACTTC. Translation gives CASSEAGHGETQYF.

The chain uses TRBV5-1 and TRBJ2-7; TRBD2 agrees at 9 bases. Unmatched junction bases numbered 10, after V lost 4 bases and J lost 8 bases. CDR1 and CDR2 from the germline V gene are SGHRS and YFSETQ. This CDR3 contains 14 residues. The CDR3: CASSKDAGGPKQYF. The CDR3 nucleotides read TGCGCCAGCAGCAAGGATGCGGGAGGGCCGAAGCAGTACTTC.

The DNA of the CDR3 is TGTGCCAGCAGCAGGTATCCTTTCGAAAAACTGTTTTTT. It yields the protein CASSRYPFEKLFF. The chain combines TRBV9 with TRBJ1-4; D gene ambiguous. This CDR3 contains 13 residues. V was cut by 4 bases and J by 8 bases, with 12 bases left in between. Germline loops: CDR1 SGDLS, CDR2 YYNGEE.

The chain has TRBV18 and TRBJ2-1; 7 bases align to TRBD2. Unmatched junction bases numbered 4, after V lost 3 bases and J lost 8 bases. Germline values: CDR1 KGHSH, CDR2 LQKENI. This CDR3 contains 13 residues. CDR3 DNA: TGTGCCAGCTCACCTACGGCGGGGGATGAGCAGTTCTTC. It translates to CASSPTAGDEQFF.

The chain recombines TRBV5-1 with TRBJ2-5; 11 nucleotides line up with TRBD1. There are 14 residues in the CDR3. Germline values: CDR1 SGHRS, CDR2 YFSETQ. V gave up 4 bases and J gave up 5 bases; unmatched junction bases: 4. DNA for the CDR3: TGCGCCAGCAGCCGGACAGGGGGCCGGGAGACCCAGTACTTC. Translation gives CASSRTGGRETQYF.

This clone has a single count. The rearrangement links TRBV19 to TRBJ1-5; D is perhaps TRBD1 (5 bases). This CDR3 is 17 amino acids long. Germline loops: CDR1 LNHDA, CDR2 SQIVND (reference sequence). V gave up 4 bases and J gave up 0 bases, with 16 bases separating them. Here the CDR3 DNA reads TGTGCCAGTAGTAAACTCACAGGTGACTATAGCAATCAGCCCCAGCATTTT. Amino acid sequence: CASSKLTGDYSNQPQHF.

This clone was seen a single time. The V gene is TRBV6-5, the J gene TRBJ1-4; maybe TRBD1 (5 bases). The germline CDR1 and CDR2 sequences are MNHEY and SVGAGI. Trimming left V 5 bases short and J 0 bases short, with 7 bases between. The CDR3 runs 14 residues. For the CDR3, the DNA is TGTGCCAGCAGTCCACAGGCAACTAATGAAAAACTGTTTTTT. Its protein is CASSPQATNEKLFF.

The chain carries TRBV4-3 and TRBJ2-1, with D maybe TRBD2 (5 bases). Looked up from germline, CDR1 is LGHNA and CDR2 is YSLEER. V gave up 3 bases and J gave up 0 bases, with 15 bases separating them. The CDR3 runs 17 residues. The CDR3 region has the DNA TGCGCCAGCAGCCAGGAAAGGAGCGGAAGCTCCTACAATGAGCAGTTCTTC. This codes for CASSQERSGSSYNEQFF.

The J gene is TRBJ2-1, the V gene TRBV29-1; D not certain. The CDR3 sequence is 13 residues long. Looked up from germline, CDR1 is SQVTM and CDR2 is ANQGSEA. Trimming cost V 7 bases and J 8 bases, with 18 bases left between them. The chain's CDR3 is CSAPAYLGHEQFF. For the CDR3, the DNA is TGCAGCGCCCCAGCGTATCTAGGCCATGAGCAGTTCTTC.

CDR3 nucleotides: TGCAGCGCAGGACAGGGAAGAACCACAGATACGCAGTATTTT. Its translation: CSAGQGRTTDTQYF. The chain couples TRBV29-1 to TRBJ2-3; TRBD1 matches 8 bases. Losses at the gene ends were 7 bases for V and 2 bases for J; bases not matched to a gene: 8. The CDR3 covers 14 residues. Germline CDR1 and CDR2: SQVTM and ANQGSEA.

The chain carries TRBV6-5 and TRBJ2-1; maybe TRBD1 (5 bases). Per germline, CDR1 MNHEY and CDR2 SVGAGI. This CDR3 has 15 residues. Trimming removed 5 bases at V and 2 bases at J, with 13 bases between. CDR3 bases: TGTGCCAGCAGTCCTCAGGGAATCCCCTACAATGAGCAGTTCTTC. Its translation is CASSPQGIPYNEQFF.

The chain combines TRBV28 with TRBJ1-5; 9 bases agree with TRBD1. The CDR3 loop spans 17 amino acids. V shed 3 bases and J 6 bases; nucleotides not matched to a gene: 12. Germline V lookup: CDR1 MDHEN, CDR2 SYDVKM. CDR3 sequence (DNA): TGTGCCAGCAGTTTTTTTCCCACAGGGGGCGCGGGTCAGCCCCAGCATTTT. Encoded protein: CASSFFPTGGAGQPQHF.